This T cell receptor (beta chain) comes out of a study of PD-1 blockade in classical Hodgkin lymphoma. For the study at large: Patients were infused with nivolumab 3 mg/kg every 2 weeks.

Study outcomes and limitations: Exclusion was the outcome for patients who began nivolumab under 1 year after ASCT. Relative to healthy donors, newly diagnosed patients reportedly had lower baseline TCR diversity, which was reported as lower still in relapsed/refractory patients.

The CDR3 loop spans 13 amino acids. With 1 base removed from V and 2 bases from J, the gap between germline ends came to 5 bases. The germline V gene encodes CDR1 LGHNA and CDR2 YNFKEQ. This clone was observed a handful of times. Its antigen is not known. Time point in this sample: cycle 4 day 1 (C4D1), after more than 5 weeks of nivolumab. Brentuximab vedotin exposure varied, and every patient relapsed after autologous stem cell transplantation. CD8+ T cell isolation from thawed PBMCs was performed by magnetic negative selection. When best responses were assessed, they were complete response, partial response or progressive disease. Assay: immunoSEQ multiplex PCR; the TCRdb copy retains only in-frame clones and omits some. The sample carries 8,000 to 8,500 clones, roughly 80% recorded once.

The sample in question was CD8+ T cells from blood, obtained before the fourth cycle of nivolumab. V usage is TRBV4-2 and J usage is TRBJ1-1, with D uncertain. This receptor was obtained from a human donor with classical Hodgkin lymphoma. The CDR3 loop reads CASSQAINTEAFF. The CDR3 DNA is TGTGCCAGCAGCCAAGCGATCAACACTGAAGCTTTCTTT.